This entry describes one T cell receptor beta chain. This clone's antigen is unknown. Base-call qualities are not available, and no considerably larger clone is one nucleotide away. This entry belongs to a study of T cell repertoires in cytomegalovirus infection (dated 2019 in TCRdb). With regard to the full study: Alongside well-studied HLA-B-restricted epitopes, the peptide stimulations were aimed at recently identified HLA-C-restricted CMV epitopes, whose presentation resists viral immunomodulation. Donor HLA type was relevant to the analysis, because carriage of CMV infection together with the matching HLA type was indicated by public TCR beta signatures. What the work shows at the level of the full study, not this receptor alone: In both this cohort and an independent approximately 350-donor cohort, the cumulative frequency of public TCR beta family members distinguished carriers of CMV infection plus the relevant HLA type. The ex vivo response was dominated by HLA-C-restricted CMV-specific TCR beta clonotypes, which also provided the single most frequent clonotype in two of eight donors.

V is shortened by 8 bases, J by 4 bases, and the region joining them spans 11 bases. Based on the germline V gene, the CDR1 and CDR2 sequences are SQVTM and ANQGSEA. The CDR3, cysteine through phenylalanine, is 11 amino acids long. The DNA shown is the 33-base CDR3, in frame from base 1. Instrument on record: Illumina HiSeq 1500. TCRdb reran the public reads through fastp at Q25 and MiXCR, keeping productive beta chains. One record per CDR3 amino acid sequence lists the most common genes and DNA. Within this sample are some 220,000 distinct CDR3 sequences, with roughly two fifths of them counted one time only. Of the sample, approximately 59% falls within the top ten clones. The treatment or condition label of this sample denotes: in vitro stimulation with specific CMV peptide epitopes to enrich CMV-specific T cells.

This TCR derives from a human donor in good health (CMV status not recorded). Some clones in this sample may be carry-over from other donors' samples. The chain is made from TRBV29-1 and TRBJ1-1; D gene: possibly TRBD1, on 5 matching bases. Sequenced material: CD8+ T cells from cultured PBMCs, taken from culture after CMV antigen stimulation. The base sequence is TGCAGCCATTCCAGGGTCACTGAAGCTTTCTTT. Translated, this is CSHSRVTEAFF. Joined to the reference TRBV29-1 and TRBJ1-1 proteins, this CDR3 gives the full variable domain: SAVISQKPSRDICQRGTSLTIQCQVDSQVTMMFWYRQQPGQSLTLIATANQGSEATYESGFVIDKFPISRPNLTFSTLTVSNMSPEDSSIYLCSHSRVTEAFFGQGTRLTVV.